These T cell receptor beta chains were read from a single sample in a study of blood T cell repertoires in COVID-19. The repertoire was sequenced with immunoSEQ multiplex PCR; TCRdb's copy has only in-frame clones and lacks some. The sample yields 150,000 to 200,000 clones, roughly three quarters seen once. Sequencing was performed on PBMCs or T cells enriched from blood (not recorded which). These receptors originate from a woman between 45 and 60 years old with acute COVID-19. The CDR3 runs from the conserved cysteine through the conserved F or W. Each record gives: V gene, clone size, J gene, D gene, CDR3 protein, CDR3 DNA. The D gene is left open where the match is weak. Size is stated for part of the rows, as once, few or many counts, or as a class when the clone is expanded.

v_call: TRBV28; clone_size: once; j_call: TRBJ1-4; d_call: .; cdr3_aa: CASGAGTREKLFF; cdr3_nt: TGTGCCAGCGGGGCCGGGACACGAGAAAAACTGTTTTTT
v_call: TRBV7-9; clone_size: few; j_call: TRBJ1-6; d_call: .; cdr3_aa: CASTAGGGRDSPLHF; cdr3_nt: TGTGCCAGCACGGCCGGGGGAGGGAGAGATTCACCCCTCCACTTT
v_call: TRBV9; clone_size: .; j_call: TRBJ1-4; d_call: .; cdr3_aa: CASSVAQGQREKLFF; cdr3_nt: TGTGCCAGCAGCGTAGCCCAGGGGCAGCGGGAAAAACTGTTTTTT
v_call: TRBV18; clone_size: few; j_call: TRBJ1-4; d_call: TRBD1; cdr3_aa: CASSPPGQGNEKLFF; cdr3_nt: TGTGCCAGCTCACCGCCGGGACAGGGTAATGAAAAACTGTTTTTT
v_call: TRBV19; clone_size: .; j_call: TRBJ1-3; d_call: .; cdr3_aa: CASSVTGFSGNTIYF; cdr3_nt: TGTGCCAGTAGTGTCACAGGCTTCTCTGGAAACACCATATATTTT
v_call: TRBV19; clone_size: .; j_call: TRBJ1-1; d_call: .; cdr3_aa: CASSIHGGVGENTEAFF; cdr3_nt: TGTGCCAGTAGTATTCACGGCGGGGTGGGAGAGAACACTGAAGCTTTCTTT
v_call: TRBV19; clone_size: few; j_call: TRBJ1-2; d_call: .; cdr3_aa: CASSISDSARDYGYTF; cdr3_nt: TGTGCCAGTAGTATATCGGACAGCGCTAGAGACTATGGCTACACCTTC
v_call: TRBV2; clone_size: .; j_call: TRBJ2-6; d_call: TRBD1; cdr3_aa: CASRTGINLFSGANVLTF; cdr3_nt: TGTGCCAGTAGGACAGGGATAAACCTCTTCTCTGGGGCCAACGTCCTGACTTTC
v_call: TRBV2; clone_size: once; j_call: TRBJ2-6; d_call: .; cdr3_aa: CASSGWRASSGANVLTF; cdr3_nt: TGTGCCAGCAGTGGGTGGAGGGCGAGCTCTGGGGCCAACGTCCTGACTTTC
v_call: TRBV4-2; clone_size: .; j_call: TRBJ1-1; d_call: TRBD1; cdr3_aa: CASSQGQGAGDTEAFF; cdr3_nt: TGTGCCAGCAGCCAAGGACAGGGGGCCGGCGACACTGAAGCTTTCTTT
v_call: TRBV5-1; clone_size: .; j_call: TRBJ1-1; d_call: .; cdr3_aa: CASRTNGRKNTEAFF; cdr3_nt: TGCGCCAGCAGGACTAATGGACGGAAGAACACTGAAGCTTTCTTT
v_call: TRBV4-3; clone_size: .; j_call: TRBJ2-1; d_call: .; cdr3_aa: CASSQGTGYNEQFF; cdr3_nt: TGCGCCAGCAGCCAAGGGACGGGGTACAATGAGCAGTTCTTC
v_call: TRBV7-3; clone_size: .; j_call: TRBJ2-3; d_call: TRBD2; cdr3_aa: CASSLRSGGAGDTQYF; cdr3_nt: TGTGCCAGCAGCTTAAGGAGCGGGGGGGCTGGAGATACGCAGTATTTT
v_call: TRBV11-2; clone_size: few; j_call: TRBJ2-1; d_call: .; cdr3_aa: CASTVMVGSYNEQFF; cdr3_nt: TGTGCCAGCACCGTGATGGTCGGGTCCTACAATGAGCAGTTCTTC
v_call: TRBV3-1/TRBV3-2; clone_size: .; j_call: TRBJ1-5; d_call: .; cdr3_aa: CASSQDVLVARGYQPQHF; cdr3_nt: TGTGCCAGCAGCCAAGATGTCCTAGTAGCCCGTGGGTATCAGCCCCAGCATTTT
v_call: TRBV28; clone_size: once; j_call: TRBJ2-5; d_call: .; cdr3_aa: CASSTSQVTQYF; cdr3_nt: TGTGCCAGCAGCACCTCCCAGGTGACCCAGTACTTC
v_call: TRBV18; clone_size: .; j_call: TRBJ1-1; d_call: .; cdr3_aa: CASSPTTGTEAFF; cdr3_nt: TGTGCCAGCTCACCAACGACAGGTACTGAAGCTTTCTTT
v_call: TRBV7-9; clone_size: .; j_call: TRBJ1-2; d_call: .; cdr3_aa: CASSLDGGGGYTF; cdr3_nt: TGTGCCAGCAGCTTAGATGGGGGCGGTGGCTACACCTTC
v_call: TRBV20-1; clone_size: .; j_call: TRBJ1-2; d_call: .; cdr3_aa: CSARDYGYTF; cdr3_nt: TGCAGTGCCCGGGACTATGGCTACACCTTC
v_call: TRBV27; clone_size: .; j_call: TRBJ2-3; d_call: .; cdr3_aa: CAIPCRGTSTDTQYF; cdr3_nt: TGTGCCATTCCATGTCGAGGGACTAGCACAGATACGCAGTATTTT
v_call: TRBV6-4; clone_size: .; j_call: TRBJ2-6; d_call: .; cdr3_aa: CASSDSTVSGANVLTF; cdr3_nt: TGTGCCAGCAGTGACTCGACAGTCTCTGGGGCCAACGTCCTGACTTTC
v_call: TRBV29-1; clone_size: .; j_call: TRBJ2-3; d_call: .; cdr3_aa: CSVEGTGTDTQYF; cdr3_nt: TGCAGCGTTGAAGGTACAGGCACAGATACGCAGTATTTT
v_call: TRBV19; clone_size: .; j_call: TRBJ1-2; d_call: .; cdr3_aa: CASRTTGSRYGYTF; cdr3_nt: TGTGCCAGTAGGACAACAGGTTCTCGGTATGGCTACACCTTC
v_call: TRBV28; clone_size: .; j_call: TRBJ1-2; d_call: .; cdr3_aa: CASSLRQQNGYTF; cdr3_nt: TGTGCCAGCAGCCTGAGACAGCAGAATGGCTACACCTTC
v_call: TRBV5-1; clone_size: .; j_call: TRBJ1-1; d_call: .; cdr3_aa: CASNLFTSDTEAFF; cdr3_nt: TGCGCCAGCAACCTTTTTACTTCGGACACTGAAGCTTTCTTT
v_call: TRBV5-6; clone_size: .; j_call: TRBJ1-1; d_call: .; cdr3_aa: CASSFSTEAFF; cdr3_nt: TGTGCCAGCAGCTTCAGTACTGAAGCTTTCTTT
v_call: TRBV5-4; clone_size: once; j_call: TRBJ2-3; d_call: .; cdr3_aa: CASSPGDARTDTQYF; cdr3_nt: TGTGCCAGCAGTCCAGGGGATGCCCGCACAGATACGCAGTATTTT
v_call: TRBV19; clone_size: .; j_call: TRBJ2-2; d_call: TRBD2; cdr3_aa: CASSHPPRLAGGHRGTGELFF; cdr3_nt: TGTGCCAGTAGTCATCCCCCTCGACTAGCGGGGGGGCATAGGGGCACCGGGGAGCTGTTTTTT
v_call: TRBV4-1; clone_size: .; j_call: TRBJ1-2; d_call: .; cdr3_aa: CASSQEARVTYGYTF; cdr3_nt: TGCGCCAGCAGCCAAGAAGCACGGGTAACCTATGGCTACACCTTC
v_call: TRBV5-1; clone_size: few; j_call: TRBJ2-5; d_call: TRBD2; cdr3_aa: CASSLAKAGEETQYF; cdr3_nt: TGCGCCAGCAGCTTGGCCAAAGCGGGGGAAGAGACCCAGTACTTC
v_call: TRBV12-3/TRBV12-4; clone_size: .; j_call: TRBJ1-2; d_call: .; cdr3_aa: CASSESYGYTF; cdr3_nt: TGTGCCAGCAGCGAGTCATATGGCTACACCTTC
v_call: TRBV28; clone_size: .; j_call: TRBJ1-5; d_call: .; cdr3_aa: CASSRVQGSQPQHF; cdr3_nt: TGTGCCAGCAGTCGAGTACAGGGTAGCCAGCCCCAGCATTTT
v_call: TRBV2; clone_size: few; j_call: TRBJ1-1; d_call: .; cdr3_aa: CASKDSGWNTEAFF; cdr3_nt: TGTGCCAGCAAAGATTCGGGGTGGAACACTGAAGCTTTCTTT
v_call: TRBV3-1/TRBV3-2; clone_size: .; j_call: TRBJ1-6; d_call: .; cdr3_aa: CASTHGQYNSPLHF; cdr3_nt: TGTGCCAGCACCCACGGACAGTATAATTCACCCCTCCACTTT
v_call: TRBV2; clone_size: few; j_call: TRBJ2-3; d_call: .; cdr3_aa: CALLPGGPADTQYF; cdr3_nt: TGTGCCCTCCTTCCCGGGGGGCCCGCGGATACGCAGTATTTT
v_call: TRBV10-2; clone_size: .; j_call: TRBJ2-1; d_call: TRBD1; cdr3_aa: CASSETGTGLTNEQFF; cdr3_nt: TGCGCCAGCAGTGAGACCGGGACAGGGTTGACAAATGAGCAGTTCTTC
v_call: TRBV24-1; clone_size: .; j_call: TRBJ2-1; d_call: TRBD1; cdr3_aa: CATSPPSGTGKYNEQFF; cdr3_nt: TGTGCCACCAGCCCCCCGTCCGGGACAGGAAAATACAATGAGCAGTTCTTC
v_call: TRBV24-1; clone_size: .; j_call: TRBJ2-1; d_call: .; cdr3_aa: CATSGAHNEQFF; cdr3_nt: TGTGCCACCAGTGGGGCCCACAATGAGCAGTTCTTC
v_call: TRBV7-2; clone_size: .; j_call: TRBJ1-5; d_call: .; cdr3_aa: CASSLGQGRMRNQPQHF; cdr3_nt: TGTGCCAGCAGCTTGGGGCAGGGAAGGATGCGCAATCAGCCCCAGCATTTT
v_call: TRBV3-1/TRBV3-2; clone_size: .; j_call: TRBJ2-3; d_call: TRBD1; cdr3_aa: CASSPAGTGWTDTQYF; cdr3_nt: TGTGCCAGCAGCCCAGCCGGGACAGGGTGGACAGATACGCAGTATTTT
v_call: TRBV11-1; clone_size: .; j_call: TRBJ2-5; d_call: .; cdr3_aa: CASSPSQTGLKETQYF; cdr3_nt: TGTGCCAGCAGCCCATCCCAAACAGGGCTCAAAGAGACCCAGTACTTC
v_call: TRBV6-5; clone_size: once; j_call: TRBJ1-5; d_call: .; cdr3_aa: CASRVEVQPQHF; cdr3_nt: TGTGCCAGCAGGGTAGAGGTTCAGCCCCAGCATTTT
v_call: TRBV11-2; clone_size: .; j_call: TRBJ2-1; d_call: .; cdr3_aa: CASRLRRQVREQFF; cdr3_nt: TGTGCCAGCAGGCTACGGAGGCAGGTGCGCGAGCAGTTCTTC
v_call: TRBV28; clone_size: once; j_call: TRBJ1-4; d_call: .; cdr3_aa: CASKGGGNLREKLFF; cdr3_nt: TGTGCCAGCAAGGGAGGAGGTAATCTTCGCGAAAAACTGTTTTTT
v_call: TRBV5-4; clone_size: .; j_call: TRBJ1-4; d_call: TRBD1; cdr3_aa: CASSLLGTGANEKLFF; cdr3_nt: TGTGCCAGCAGCTTGTTGGGGACAGGGGCTAATGAAAAACTGTTTTTT
v_call: TRBV6-4; clone_size: .; j_call: TRBJ1-1; d_call: TRBD1; cdr3_aa: CASRGQGEGAAFF; cdr3_nt: TGTGCCAGCAGAGGACAGGGTGAAGGGGCAGCTTTCTTT
v_call: TRBV3-1/TRBV3-2; clone_size: once; j_call: TRBJ1-2; d_call: TRBD1; cdr3_aa: CASSRTGGKYGYTF; cdr3_nt: TGTGCCAGCAGCCGGACAGGGGGGAAGTATGGCTACACCTTC
v_call: TRBV19; clone_size: .; j_call: TRBJ2-1; d_call: TRBD1; cdr3_aa: CASHPGGDYNEQFF; cdr3_nt: TGTGCCAGTCATCCAGGGGGTGACTACAATGAGCAGTTCTTC
v_call: TRBV7-8; clone_size: .; j_call: TRBJ2-1; d_call: .; cdr3_aa: CASSSPRGEQFF; cdr3_nt: TGTGCCAGCAGCTCCCCCCGCGGGGAGCAGTTCTTC
v_call: TRBV6-2/TRBV6-3; clone_size: .; j_call: TRBJ1-1; d_call: .; cdr3_aa: CASSQDYFEAFF; cdr3_nt: TGTGCCAGCAGTCAGGACTATTTTGAAGCTTTCTTT
v_call: TRBV5-1; clone_size: .; j_call: TRBJ2-6; d_call: TRBD1; cdr3_aa: CASAGQGGSGANVLTF; cdr3_nt: TGCGCCAGTGCGGGACAGGGGGGCTCTGGGGCCAACGTCCTGACTTTC